Following are 2 T cell receptor beta chains from one sample sequenced in a study of blood T cell repertoires in COVID-19. Clones were read by immunoSEQ multiplex PCR, and TCRdb kept only the in-frame ones, dropping some. This sample has 400,000 or so clones; 90% occur once, and the top ten carry 0.6%. Specimen: PBMCs or T cells enriched from blood (not recorded which). The receptors derive from a man aged 18 to 29 who had recovered from COVID-19.

The V gene is TRBV30, the J gene TRBJ2-3; D may be TRBD2 (6 bases). The CDR3 runs to 14 residues. V dropped 1 base and J dropped 0 bases, with 8 bases sitting between them. Germline CDR1 GTSNPN, CDR2 SVGIG (reference sequence). DNA for the CDR3: TGTGCCTGGAGTGGGAGCGGGAGCACAGATACGCAGTATTTT. Translating gives CAWSGSGSTDTQYF.

J is TRBJ1-6 and V is TRBV5-5, with 11 bases identical to TRBD1. Germline assignment: CDR1 SGHKS and CDR2 YYEKEE (reference sequence). The CDR3 extends over 14 amino acids. After removal of 5 bases from V and 7 bases from J, the junction contained 2 bases not matched to a gene. Written as DNA, the CDR3 is TGTGCCAGCAGGTGGGACAGGGGGAATTCACCCCTCCACTTT. As protein: CASRWDRGNSPLHF.